The sequence of this TCR beta chain was determined in a study of blood T cells in healthy people across ages. Next came a second PCR, run for about 6 to 12 cycles, which used a sample-barcoded 5' primer along with a J-beta primer mix. TCRdb ran MiXCR on the 5' RACE reads and lists one entry per CDR3 protein. The data hold 710,000 or so distinct CDR3 sequences, with approximately 30% observed a single time. Germline V gene data show CDR1 as DFQATT and CDR2 as SNEGSKA (reference sequence). Unmatched junction bases numbered 7, after V lost 1 base and J lost 12 bases. The CDR3 length is 13 residues. This clonotype was counted once.

Source material: blood. This receptor was obtained from a woman of 80 years or more in good health. The V gene is TRBV20-1, the J gene TRBJ2-1; TRBD2 matches 9 bases. The CDR3: CSARVASGTGQFF. CDR3 sequence (DNA): TGCAGTGCTAGAGTCGCTAGCGGGACGGGGCAGTTCTTC.